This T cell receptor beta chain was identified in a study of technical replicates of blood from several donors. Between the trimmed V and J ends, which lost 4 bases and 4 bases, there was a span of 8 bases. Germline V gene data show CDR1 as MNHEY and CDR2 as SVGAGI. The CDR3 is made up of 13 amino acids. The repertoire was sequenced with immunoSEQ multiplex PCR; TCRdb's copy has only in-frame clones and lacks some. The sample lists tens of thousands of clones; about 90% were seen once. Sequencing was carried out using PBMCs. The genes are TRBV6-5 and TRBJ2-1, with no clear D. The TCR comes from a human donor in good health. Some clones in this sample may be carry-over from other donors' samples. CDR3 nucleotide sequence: TGTGCCAGCAGTTTCGATCGGTACAATGAGCAGTTCTTC. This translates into CASSFDRYNEQFF.